This T cell receptor (beta chain) came from a study of T-cell memory formation after mild COVID-19. Study findings and constraints: Clones that shrank (day 15 to 85) were balanced CD4/CD8, whereas later expanders leaned CD4+.

TCRdb redid the calling of the 5' RACE reads with MiXCR, one entry per CDR3 protein. In the table there are fewer than 250,000 distinct CDR3 sequences, 15% to 19% of which are singletons. Deletions cut 3 bases from V and 7 bases from J, with 13 bases between. The CDR3 loop spans 14 amino acids. Germline CDR1 LNHDA, CDR2 SQIVND (reference sequence). A few counts support this clonotype. Its antigen is unknown. Sequencing was performed on PBMCs or a T cell subset sorted from them (not recorded which). This chain joins TRBV19 and TRBJ2-1; tentatively, D is TRBD2 (5 bases). This clonotype was sampled from an adult woman who had mild COVID-19 (a few samples of this study predate the infection). Cell type and time point are not known. For the CDR3, the DNA is TGTGCCAGTAGTATCCCCCCCGGGAAAAATGAGCAGTTCTTC. This sequence encodes CASSIPPGKNEQFF.